The source of this T cell receptor beta chain is a study of blood T cell repertoires in COVID-19. The CDR3 runs 15 residues. Germline V lookup: CDR1 SGDLS, CDR2 YYNGEE. V shed 0 bases and J shed 6 bases, with 14 bases lying between them. Source study methods: Amplification of reference gene primers provided the estimated nucleated cell counts. The data were produced by immunoSEQ multiplex PCR, yet TCRdb's version contains in-frame clones alone and is incomplete. The V and J calls and clone size come from that table; D and trimming were worked out from the DNA. The top ten clones hold about 2.7% of a sample with just over 350,000 clones, roughly 90% of them seen once.

Material for sequencing was PBMCs or T cells enriched from blood (not recorded which). The receptor's source is a woman aged 30 to 39 who had recovered from COVID-19. This chain uses TRBV9 with TRBJ2-3; perhaps TRBD2 as D (6 bases). Written as DNA, the CDR3 is TGTGCCAGCAGCGTAGAGTGGGGGGTAGGGGATACGCAGTATTTT. Protein: CASSVEWGVGDTQYF. Full variable domain (remainder filled in from reference TRBV9 and TRBJ2-3): DSGVTQTPKHLITATGQRVTLRCSPRSGDLSVYWYQQSLDQGLQFLIQYYNGEERAKGNILERFSAQQFPDLHSELNLSSLELGDSALYFCASSVEWGVGDTQYFGPGTRLTVL.